The 30 T cell receptor beta chains below all came from one sample that was sequenced in a study of shared clonotypes between healthy human individuals. Here immunoSEQ multiplex PCR was the method, and the copy in TCRdb shows in-frame clones only, minus some. The sample contains more than 2 million clones, approximately 92% of which appear only once. CD45RO-negative, CCR7-positively selected cells formed the naive CD8 fraction, excluding terminally differentiated effector memory CD45RA+ cells. Sample: naive CD8+ T cells from PBMCs. Every receptor here comes from a man between 18 and 35 years old in good health. Some clones in this sample may be carry-over from other donors' samples.

The chain carries TRBV10-3 and TRBJ1-1; possible D gene TRBD1, 6 bases. Trimming pared 3 bases from V and 1 base from J, leaving 12 bases between. Germline CDR1 ENHRY, CDR2 SYGVKD. This CDR3 has 15 amino acids. The DNA of the CDR3 is TGTGCCATCAGTGATGGGGACACCTCGAACACTGAAGCTTTCTTT. Amino acid sequence: CAISDGDTSNTEAFF.

This chain connects TRBV7-9 to TRBJ1-6; 7 nucleotides match TRBD1. The CDR3 consists of 16 residues. The V segment lost 7 bases and the J segment 6 bases; nucleotides outside the gene matches: 12. CDR1 and CDR2 from the germline V gene are SEHNR and FQNEAQ (reference sequence). The CDR3 DNA sequence: TGTGCCAGCACCCTAGGGGGCGAAGGGGGTAATTCACCCCTCCACTTT. Residues: CASTLGGEGGNSPLHF.

The chain is built from TRBV4-1 and TRBJ2-7; 8 bases are shared with TRBD2. The V and J ends lost 0 bases and 1 base, in that order; junction bases with no gene match: 5. This CDR3 has 16 amino acids. The V gene's germline CDR1 is MGHRA and CDR2 YSYEKL. The DNA for the CDR3 is TGCGCCAGCAGCCAAGAACCTAGCGGGTCGTCCTACGAGCAGTACTTC. Translated: CASSQEPSGSSYEQYF.

In this sample, this clone turned up once. V is TRBV5-6 and J is TRBJ1-4; possibly TRBD1 for D (6 bases). The CDR3 runs to 13 residues. The germline CDR1 and CDR2 sequences are SGHDT and YYEEEE. Trimming shortened V by 4 bases and J by 8 bases, and 12 bases separated the two germline ends. The CDR3 spells CASSTQGWEKLFF. Written as DNA, the CDR3 is TGTGCCAGCAGCACCCAGGGGTGGGAAAAACTGTTTTTT.

The rearrangement uses TRBV6-6 and TRBJ2-7; D perhaps matches TRBD1 (5 bases). Trimming removed 7 bases from V and 3 bases from J, with 16 bases in between. This CDR3 is 14 amino acids long. Germline V gene sequence: CDR1 MNHNY, CDR2 SVGAGI (reference sequence). This CDR3 reads CASTHRRGNYEQYF. The CDR3 DNA reads as TGTGCCAGCACGCACCGAAGGGGCAACTACGAGCAGTACTTC.

This clone has just one count. This rearrangement joins TRBV28 to TRBJ2-7, with D unresolved. Germline assignment: CDR1 MDHEN and CDR2 SYDVKM. The CDR3 sequence is 11 residues long. V was trimmed by 6 bases and J by 8 bases, leaving 11 bases between them. The CDR3 DNA follows: TGTGCCAGCAGGGCGAATGGGCAGCAGTACTTC. Translated, it gives CASRANGQQYF.

The CDR3 DNA reads TGTGCCAGCAGCCCCCTCGCAGGGTTCTATGGCTACACCTTC. Its translation is CASSPLAGFYGYTF. The V and J genes are TRBV7-9 and TRBJ1-2; possibly TRBD1 for D (5 bases). The germline V and J ends were trimmed by 5 bases and 4 bases, with 14 bases remaining between them. This CDR3 has 14 residues. Germline V gives CDR1 SEHNR, CDR2 FQNEAQ (reference sequence).

This clone was counted once. The chain uses TRBV28 and TRBJ2-2, with TRBD1 matching over 7 bases. V lost 11 bases to trimming and J lost 0 bases; unmatched junction nucleotides: 6. The length of the CDR3 is 14 residues. Germline V gene lookup returns CDR1 MDHEN and CDR2 SYDVKM. The CDR3 region has the DNA TGTGCCGGGACAGCTAACACGAACACCGGGGAGCTGTTTTTT. Protein product: CAGTANTNTGELFF.

This chain links TRBV7-2 with TRBJ2-2, with 12 nucleotides matching TRBD2. Germline V lookup: CDR1 SGHTA, CDR2 FQGNSA. The CDR3 is made up of 15 amino acids. The ends lost 6 bases at V and 4 bases at J; junction bases unmatched: 3. In nucleotides, the CDR3 is TGTGCCAGCAGGCTAGCGGGAGGGCCCACCGGGGAGCTGTTTTTT. Translated: CASRLAGGPTGELFF.

This rearrangement joins TRBV7-3 to TRBJ1-1; D not resolved. In germline, CDR1 is SGHTA, CDR2 FQGTGA. V lost 2 bases, J lost 2 bases, and 12 bases lay in between. The length of the CDR3 is 15 residues. Written as DNA, the CDR3 is TGTGCCAGCAGCTTAGTACGGCCTTCTAACACTGAAGCTTTCTTT. Translation: CASSLVRPSNTEAFF.

CDR3 sequence reads: CASSDHPGAEAFF. For the CDR3, the DNA is TGTGCCAGCAGTGACCATCCGGGTGCTGAAGCTTTCTTT. J is TRBJ1-1 and V is TRBV6-4; D gene unclear. CDR3 size: 13 residues. Germline loops: CDR1 MRHNA, CDR2 SNTAGT. Deletions cut 2 bases from V and 6 bases from J, with 10 bases between.

The V and J genes are TRBV4-3 and TRBJ2-1, with 10 bases identical to TRBD2. Losses at the gene ends were 1 base for V and 1 base for J; bases not matched to a gene: 4. The CDR3 sequence is 17 residues long. Germline CDR1 is LGHNA and CDR2 is YSLEER. In nucleotides, the CDR3 is TGCGCCAGCAGCCAAGTTTGGACTAGCGGTTCCTACAATGAGCAGTTCTTC. Its translation: CASSQVWTSGSYNEQFF.

This clone was seen once. This sequence joins TRBV19 and TRBJ1-1; 10 bases are a match to TRBD1. The germline V gene has CDR1 LNHDA and CDR2 SQIVND (reference sequence). The junction had 10 bases not matched to a gene; V was cut back by 5 bases and J by 4 bases. The CDR3 extends over 16 amino acids. This CDR3 reads CASSAWDRGPATEAFF. The CDR3 nucleotides read TGTGCCAGTAGTGCGTGGGACAGGGGACCAGCCACTGAAGCTTTCTTT. Complete variable domain (other parts from reference TRBV19 and TRBJ1-1): DGGITQSPKYLFRKEGQNVTLSCEQNLNHDAMYWYRQDPGQGLRLIYYSQIVNDFQKGDIAEGYSVSREKKESFPLTVTSAQKNPTAFYLCASSAWDRGPATEAFFGQGTRLTVV.

The V and J genes are TRBV27 and TRBJ2-7; 10 positions match TRBD2. V shed 5 bases and J 0 bases; nucleotides not matched to a gene: 10. Germline V gene lookup returns CDR1 MNHEY and CDR2 SMNVEV (reference sequence). The CDR3 length is 17 residues. Here the CDR3 reads CASSPLAGVIRSYEQYF. DNA for the CDR3: TGTGCCAGCAGTCCTCTAGCGGGAGTTATACGCTCCTACGAGCAGTACTTC.

The chain employs TRBV7-3 and TRBJ2-1; 7 nucleotides agree with TRBD1. There are 15 residues in the CDR3. CDR1 is SGHTA, CDR2 FQGTGA, per germline. J lost 7 bases, V lost 4 bases, and 10 bases had no gene match. The CDR3 coding sequence is TGTGCCAGCAGCTCGACAGGGTACGGTGAGAATGAGCAGTTCTTC. Protein: CASSSTGYGENEQFF.

The V call is TRBV27, the J call TRBJ2-7; 15 bases align to TRBD2. J was trimmed by 4 bases and V by 6 bases; bases with no gene match: 4. The length of the CDR3 is 15 residues. Germline lookup yields CDR1 MNHEY and CDR2 SMNVEV (reference sequence). CDR3 protein: CASRRGTSGGYEQYF. CDR3 bases: TGTGCCAGCAGACGCGGGACTAGCGGGGGGTACGAGCAGTACTTC.

The chain is built from TRBV20-1 and TRBJ2-1; TRBD1 matches at 10 bases. Trimming cost V 6 bases and J 15 bases; bases outside gene matches: 5. The CDR3 totals 10 residues. CDR1 is DFQATT and CDR2 is SNEGSKA in the germline V gene (reference sequence). The CDR3 nucleotides read TGCAGTGCCGATGGACAGGGGGTGTTCTTC. Its translation is CSADGQGVFF.

The chain employs TRBV29-1 and TRBJ2-5; a weak D match, TRBD2 (6 bases). Gene TRBJ2-7 matches the end of the DNA better, so the J call may be wrong. The CDR3 runs 12 residues. CDR1 is SQVTM, CDR2 ANQGSEA, per germline. The CDR3 is CSYHGSSYEQYF. In nucleotides, the CDR3 is TGCAGCTACCACGGGAGCTCCTACGAGCAGTACTTC.

The chain has TRBV27 and TRBJ1-2; no reliable D call. Germline V CDR1 and CDR2: MNHEY, SMNVEV (reference sequence). V was trimmed by 5 bases and J by 8 bases, leaving 12 bases between them. The CDR3 is made up of 12 amino acids. CDR3 protein: CASSEGFGGYTF. The CDR3 region has the DNA TGTGCCAGCAGTGAGGGTTTTGGAGGCTACACCTTC.

This chain joins TRBV5-1 and TRBJ2-7, with TRBD2 matching 14 bases. CDR1 and CDR2 from the germline V gene are SGHRS and YFSETQ. V shed 4 bases, J shed 3 bases, and the junction held 15 bases outside the gene matches. The CDR3 runs to 19 residues. CDR3 loop: CASSEGLAGVLGGVYEQYF. CDR3 DNA: TGCGCCAGCAGCGAGGGACTAGCGGGAGTCTTAGGCGGTGTCTACGAGCAGTACTTC. Full variable domain (rest looked up from reference TRBV5-1 and TRBJ2-7): KAGVTQTPRYLIKTRGQQVTLSCSPISGHRSVSWYQQTPGQGLQFLFEYFSETQRNKGNFPGRFSGRQFSNSRSEMNVSTLELGDSALYLCASSEGLAGVLGGVYEQYFGPGTRLTVT.

The chain is built from TRBV29-1 and TRBJ2-7; a possible D gene is TRBD1 (5 bases). The CDR3 has 13 amino acids. With 7 bases removed from V and 2 bases from J, the gap between germline ends came to 15 bases. Germline CDR1 reads SQVTM; CDR2 reads ANQGSEA. The CDR3 bases are TGCAGCGCATTTCTGGGGCTCGCCTACGAGCAGTACTTC. This encodes CSAFLGLAYEQYF.

This chain connects TRBV27 to TRBJ2-2, with a tentative D call TRBD1 (5 bases). Trimming stripped 2 bases from V and 4 bases from J, with 14 bases between. The CDR3 totals 16 residues. The germline V gene encodes CDR1 MNHEY and CDR2 SMNVEV (reference sequence). This CDR3 is CASSLLQALSTGELFF. The CDR3 nucleotides are TGTGCCAGCAGTTTACTACAGGCGTTATCCACCGGGGAGCTGTTTTTT.

V is TRBV9 and J is TRBJ1-3; D remains unclear. This CDR3 contains 16 residues. V was cut by 3 bases and J by 1 base, with 14 bases left in between. The germline CDR1 and CDR2 sequences are SGDLS and YYNGEE. The CDR3 nucleotides read TGTGCCAGCAGCGAAGGAGGGTGGTTATCTGGAAACACCATATATTTT. This translates into CASSEGGWLSGNTIYF.

This chain joins TRBV7-3 and TRBJ2-2, with D uncertain. CDR3 size: 17 residues. V lost 0 bases and J lost 0, with 11 bases in between. In germline, CDR1 is SGHTA, CDR2 FQGTGA. In DNA, the CDR3 is TGTGCCAGCAGCTTAACTCCCTCCGCGGCGAACACCGGGGAGCTGTTTTTT. This translates into CASSLTPSAANTGELFF.

A word on this clone: Other DNA sequences in the same sample also yield this CDR3. The chain employs TRBV28 and TRBJ1-1; D is ambiguous. The germline V and J ends were trimmed by 3 bases and 0 bases, with 5 bases remaining between them. The CDR3 is 13 amino acids. Germline V gene data show CDR1 as MDHEN and CDR2 as SYDVKM. Here the CDR3 DNA reads TGTGCCAGCAGTTTGTCCCTGAACACTGAAGCTTTCTTT. Protein: CASSLSLNTEAFF.

The chain links TRBV13 to TRBJ1-4; 11 bases map to TRBD1. V was pared by 2 bases and J by 10 bases, with 6 bases of the junction left unmatched. The CDR3 extends over 15 amino acids. Per germline, CDR1 PRHDT and CDR2 FYEKMQ (reference sequence). The CDR3 region is CASSLRTGGEGKLFF. The CDR3 DNA sequence: TGTGCCAGCAGCTTAAGGACAGGGGGCGAGGGAAAACTGTTTTTT.

The rearrangement joins TRBV28 to TRBJ1-5; TRBD1 matches at 7 bases. The ends lost 4 bases at V and 6 bases at J; junction bases unmatched: 6. CDR1 and CDR2 (germline): MDHEN, SYDVKM. This CDR3 spans 14 amino acids. The chain's CDR3 is CASSSATGSQPQHF. The DNA of the CDR3 is TGTGCCAGCAGTTCCGCGACAGGGTCTCAGCCCCAGCATTTT.

The chain joins TRBV11-2 to TRBJ1-5; D unclear. The germline gives CDR1 SGHAT, CDR2 FQNNGV. V dropped 5 bases and J dropped 6 bases, with 17 bases sitting between them. CDR3 size: 15 residues. CDR3 region: CASSPRTSAAQPQHF. The CDR3 bases are TGTGCCAGCAGCCCCCGGACGTCGGCGGCTCAGCCCCAGCATTTT.

V and J are TRBV6-6 and TRBJ1-2; D might be TRBD1 (6 bases). This CDR3 region has 13 residues. Per the germline V gene, CDR1 is MNHNY and CDR2 is SVGAGI (reference sequence). V was cut by 1 base and J by 6 bases, with 9 bases left in between. DNA of the CDR3: TGTGCCAGCAGTTACTGGGGGGCAGATGGCTACACCTTC. This translates into CASSYWGADGYTF.

The chain carries TRBV4-1 and TRBJ2-5; 14 bases are shared with TRBD2. The CDR3 contains 18 residues. The V gene end was trimmed by 2 bases and the J gene end by 3 bases; junction bases not matched to a gene: 8. Per the germline V gene, CDR1 is MGHRA and CDR2 is YSYEKL. The CDR3 reads CASSQFPPGLAGEETQYF. The CDR3 DNA reads TGCGCCAGCAGCCAATTCCCACCGGGACTAGCGGGAGAAGAGACCCAGTACTTC.